Included here is one T cell receptor (beta chain) sequence, with context. Per the original methods: Nucleated cell counts were estimated from reference gene primer amplification. Generated by immunoSEQ multiplex PCR, the TCRdb table keeps only in-frame clones and is missing some. V and J calls and clone size follow that table, whereas D and trimming were derived from the DNA. This sample has 90,000 to 130,000 clones; more than 70% occur once, and the top ten carry roughly 3.3%. The data belong to a study of blood T cell repertoires in COVID-19. Across the study: COVID-19 samples collected from the United States, Italy and Spain covered acute and convalescent phases. T cells, B-cell-depleted T cells, or PBMCs provided the cDNA or gDNA that served as material.

Sequencing was performed on peripheral blood. This clonotype was sampled from a woman aged 45 to 65 with acute or convalescent COVID-19.

The CDR3 protein is CASSLGAGGPERETQYF. The CDR3 coding sequence is TGTGCCAGCAGCTTAGGAGCGGGAGGGCCAGAGAGAGAGACCCAGTACTTC. The chain carries TRBV11-2 and TRBJ2-5; TRBD2 aligns across 10 bases. This CDR3 is 17 amino acids long. The germline gives CDR1 SGHAT, CDR2 FQNNGV. With V trimmed by 1 base and J by 4 bases, 9 bases remained unmatched.